This TCR beta chain originates from a study of blood T cell repertoires in COVID-19. Unmatched junction bases numbered 12, after V lost 5 bases and J lost 7 bases. Germline V gives CDR1 GTSNPN, CDR2 SVGIG (reference sequence). CDR3 length: 15 residues. Clones were read by immunoSEQ multiplex PCR, and TCRdb kept only the in-frame ones, dropping some. The sample lists over 400,000 clones; about 88% were seen once. J is TRBJ1-4 and V is TRBV30; 8 bases align to TRBD1. This receptor was taken from a woman between 55 and 75 years old who had recovered from COVID-19. Sequenced input: PBMCs or T cells enriched from blood (not recorded which). CDR3 region: CAWGRARTGREKLFF. In DNA, the CDR3 is TGTGCCTGGGGCAGGGCGCGGACAGGGCGTGAAAAACTGTTTTTT.